This T cell receptor (beta chain) comes out of a study of T cells after somatic rescue of genetic block. Germline V gene sequence: CDR1 LNHDA, CDR2 SQIVND (reference sequence). The germline V and J ends were trimmed by 3 bases and 0 bases, with 8 bases remaining between them. The CDR3 loop spans 15 amino acids. Measured with immunoSEQ multiplex PCR; TCRdb has only the in-frame clones, and not every one. The data hold more than 65,000 clones, with roughly 93% observed a single time. The chain combines TRBV19 with TRBJ2-2; a possible D gene is TRBD1 (5 bases). The receptor comes from a man aged 25-40 years. Sequences were obtained from peripheral blood mononuclear cells (PBMCs). CDR3 protein: CASSIQGTNTGELFF. The CDR3 DNA sequence: TGTGCCAGTAGTATCCAGGGCACGAACACCGGGGAGCTGTTTTTT.